This T cell receptor beta chain comes out of a study of regulatory T cells in long-lasting Graves disease. This clonotype was counted between two and nine times. Its antigen remains unknown. Time point noted: persistent/refractory GD, antithyroid drugs over 5 years with positive TRAb. Generation of the TCR library employed RNA extracted from PBMCs. A volume of approximately 9.8 milliliters of peripheral blood was collected in EDTA tubes. Building the TCR beta libraries relied on iRepertoire HTBI primers, and CDR3 regions underwent Arm-PCR. TCRdb re-analysed the multiplex PCR reads in MiXCR, keeping a single row per CDR3 protein. The profile shows over 250,000 distinct CDR3 sequences, around 20% of them singletons. The CDR3 is 16 residues long. J was trimmed by 6 bases and V by 0 bases; bases with no gene match: 11. Germline CDR1 is MNHEY and CDR2 is SVGEGT. Study results and caveats: Persistent Graves' cases showed lower TCR diversity than newly diagnosed cases. The researchers studied only peripheral blood, not thyroid tissue. Repertoires from persistent disease leaned toward TRBV28, TRBJ1-2 and TRBJ2-5.

The receptor was isolated from a female donor with Graves disease. The chain uses TRBV6-2 or TRBV6-3 and TRBJ2-7; the match to TRBD1 covers 7 bases. Sequencing used peripheral blood mononuclear cells (PBMCs), obtained when the disease was refractory, from a patient treated with antithyroid drugs. The CDR3 sequence: CASSYSAGTAFGEQYF. CDR3 nucleotide sequence: TGTGCCAGCAGTTACTCAGCCGGGACAGCGTTCGGCGAGCAGTACTTC.